These T cell receptor beta chains were read from a single sample in a study of T cell responses to AZD1222 COVID-19 vaccine. Produced via immunoSEQ multiplex PCR; TCRdb's table is partial and in-frame only. The sample has around 70,000 clones, approximately 90% seen once; the top ten hold around 4.4%. The source was peripheral blood, collected 28 days after the second dose of the MenACWY control vaccine. The receptor set was obtained from an adult who received the MenACWY meningococcal vaccine as a control. Both conserved end residues are part of each CDR3. A D gene is named only where the DNA matches it firmly. Clone sizes are given selectively: once, few, many, or a class where the clone is expanded.

D gene: TRBD2; J gene: TRBJ2-3; V gene: TRBV10-1; clone size: -; CDR3 protein: CASSSSGTLSTDTQYF; CDR3 DNA: TGCGCCAGCAGCTCTAGCGGGACATTGAGCACAGATACGCAGTATTTT
D gene: TRBD1; J gene: TRBJ1-2; V gene: TRBV7-9; clone size: -; CDR3 protein: CAGSRDRIFF; CDR3 DNA: TGTGCCGGAAGCCGGGACAGGATTTTCTTC
D gene: TRBD1; J gene: TRBJ1-1; V gene: TRBV6-5; clone size: -; CDR3 protein: CASSGQGDTEAFF; CDR3 DNA: TGTGCCAGCAGCGGACAGGGAGACACTGAAGCTTTCTTT
D gene: -; J gene: TRBJ2-7; V gene: TRBV7-9; clone size: -; CDR3 protein: CASSPTGSEQYF; CDR3 DNA: TGTGCCAGCAGCCCCACAGGGAGCGAGCAGTACTTC
D gene: -; J gene: TRBJ2-2; V gene: TRBV6-1; clone size: -; CDR3 protein: CASSEIQTPNTGELFF; CDR3 DNA: TGTGCCAGCAGTGAGATACAAACACCGAACACCGGGGAGCTGTTTTTT
D gene: -; J gene: TRBJ1-3; V gene: TRBV7-2; clone size: -; CDR3 protein: CASSRNQGGNTIYF; CDR3 DNA: TGTGCCAGCAGCCGCAATCAGGGTGGAAACACCATATATTTT
D gene: -; J gene: TRBJ1-3; V gene: TRBV18; clone size: -; CDR3 protein: CASSPPRTDSGNTIYF; CDR3 DNA: TGTGCCAGCTCACCACCTAGGACGGACTCTGGAAACACCATATATTTT
D gene: TRBD2; J gene: TRBJ2-7; V gene: TRBV5-1; clone size: -; CDR3 protein: CASSLEPGLGHEQYF; CDR3 DNA: TGCGCCAGCAGCTTGGAGCCGGGACTAGGTCACGAGCAGTACTTC
D gene: -; J gene: TRBJ1-1; V gene: TRBV5-6; clone size: -; CDR3 protein: CASSLGTTEAFF; CDR3 DNA: TGTGCCAGCAGTTTAGGGACCACTGAAGCTTTCTTT
D gene: -; J gene: TRBJ2-1; V gene: TRBV7-9; clone size: -; CDR3 protein: CASSLPGGWLNEQFF; CDR3 DNA: TGTGCCAGCAGCTTACCAGGAGGGTGGTTAAATGAGCAGTTCTTC
D gene: -; J gene: TRBJ1-4; V gene: TRBV10-3; clone size: -; CDR3 protein: CASRDISDNEKLFF; CDR3 DNA: TGTGCCTCTAGGGACATCTCAGATAATGAAAAACTGTTTTTT
D gene: TRBD2; J gene: TRBJ2-3; V gene: TRBV5-1; clone size: -; CDR3 protein: CASSLGTSGGAIDTQYF; CDR3 DNA: TGCGCCAGCAGCTTGGGGACTAGCGGGGGGGCCATAGATACGCAGTATTTT
D gene: TRBD2; J gene: TRBJ2-3; V gene: TRBV28; clone size: -; CDR3 protein: CASSSSGVEDTQYF; CDR3 DNA: TGTGCCAGCAGTTCAAGCGGGGTAGAAGATACGCAGTATTTT
D gene: -; J gene: TRBJ2-1; V gene: TRBV7-2; clone size: -; CDR3 protein: CASSAYEGVGEQFF; CDR3 DNA: TGTGCCAGCAGCGCCTACGAAGGGGTAGGGGAGCAGTTCTTC
D gene: -; J gene: TRBJ2-7; V gene: TRBV4-1; clone size: -; CDR3 protein: CASSLMGMADSYEQYF; CDR3 DNA: TGCGCCAGCAGCCTCATGGGGATGGCAGATTCCTACGAGCAGTACTTC
D gene: -; J gene: TRBJ1-2; V gene: TRBV28; clone size: -; CDR3 protein: CASSSGNSNYGYTF; CDR3 DNA: TGTGCCAGCAGTTCCGGCAACTCTAACTATGGCTACACCTTC
D gene: -; J gene: TRBJ1-5; V gene: TRBV7-8; clone size: few; CDR3 protein: CASSLGDQGGPQHF; CDR3 DNA: TGTGCCAGCAGTTTAGGGGACCAAGGAGGGCCCCAGCATTTT
D gene: -; J gene: TRBJ1-2; V gene: TRBV9; clone size: -; CDR3 protein: CASSLTLVEGSGYTF; CDR3 DNA: TGTGCCAGCAGCCTTACTCTTGTGGAGGGCAGTGGCTACACCTTC
D gene: TRBD1; J gene: TRBJ2-7; V gene: TRBV6-5; clone size: -; CDR3 protein: CASSYGSGGTYEQYF; CDR3 DNA: TGTGCCAGCAGTTACGGTTCAGGGGGAACCTACGAGCAGTACTTC
D gene: -; J gene: TRBJ1-1; V gene: TRBV4-2; clone size: -; CDR3 protein: CASSQDTVVAFF; CDR3 DNA: TGTGCCAGCAGCCAGGACACAGTGGTAGCTTTCTTT
D gene: TRBD2; J gene: TRBJ2-3; V gene: TRBV4-2; clone size: -; CDR3 protein: CASSQISSGIDTQYF; CDR3 DNA: TGTGCCAGCAGCCAAATATCTAGCGGGATTGATACGCAGTATTTT
D gene: -; J gene: TRBJ1-5; V gene: TRBV4-3; clone size: -; CDR3 protein: CASSPRGNQPQHF; CDR3 DNA: TGCGCCAGCAGCCCGCGCGGGAATCAGCCCCAGCATTTT
D gene: TRBD2; J gene: TRBJ2-3; V gene: TRBV9; clone size: -; CDR3 protein: CASSAKGGGTDTQYF; CDR3 DNA: TGTGCCAGCAGCGCGAAGGGAGGGGGCACAGATACGCAGTATTTT
D gene: TRBD2; J gene: TRBJ2-3; V gene: TRBV5-1; clone size: -; CDR3 protein: CASSLEIGGSQYTQYF; CDR3 DNA: TGCGCCAGCAGCTTGGAGATTGGCGGGAGTCAATATACGCAGTATTTT
D gene: TRBD1; J gene: TRBJ1-2; V gene: TRBV6-5; clone size: -; CDR3 protein: CASSYFRTGGLYGYTF; CDR3 DNA: TGTGCCAGCAGTTACTTCAGGACAGGGGGCCTCTATGGCTACACCTTC
D gene: TRBD1; J gene: TRBJ1-5; V gene: TRBV15; clone size: once; CDR3 protein: CATTSGGSQPQHF; CDR3 DNA: TGTGCCACCACCTCAGGGGGGTCTCAGCCCCAGCATTTT
D gene: -; J gene: TRBJ2-4; V gene: TRBV10-3; clone size: -; CDR3 protein: CAISESRGKNIQYF; CDR3 DNA: TGTGCCATCAGTGAGTCGAGGGGAAAAAACATTCAGTACTTC
D gene: -; J gene: TRBJ2-4; V gene: TRBV6-5; clone size: medium-sized; CDR3 protein: CASSYSAGGLGNIQYF; CDR3 DNA: TGTGCCAGCAGTTACTCGGCCGGAGGACTGGGAAACATTCAGTACTTC
D gene: -; J gene: TRBJ2-2; V gene: TRBV6-6; clone size: once; CDR3 protein: CAVGGANTGELFF; CDR3 DNA: TGTGCCGTCGGGGGTGCGAACACCGGGGAGCTGTTTTTT
D gene: -; J gene: TRBJ1-2; V gene: TRBV5-1; clone size: -; CDR3 protein: CASSPHGIDYGYTF; CDR3 DNA: TGCGCCAGCAGCCCCCATGGGATTGACTATGGCTACACCTTC
D gene: -; J gene: TRBJ1-1; V gene: TRBV24-1; clone size: -; CDR3 protein: CATRPQGGHTEAFF; CDR3 DNA: TGTGCCACCCGGCCCCAGGGCGGGCACACTGAAGCTTTCTTT
D gene: -; J gene: TRBJ2-7; V gene: TRBV5-1; clone size: once; CDR3 protein: CASSLSRDGEQYF; CDR3 DNA: TGCGCCAGCAGCTTGAGCAGGGATGGGGAGCAGTACTTC
D gene: TRBD1; J gene: TRBJ2-2; V gene: TRBV27; clone size: -; CDR3 protein: CASSWVAGGGGELFF; CDR3 DNA: TGTGCCAGCAGTTGGGTCGCAGGGGGCGGCGGGGAGCTGTTTTTT
D gene: TRBD1; J gene: TRBJ1-6; V gene: TRBV30; clone size: -; CDR3 protein: CAWSGGTENSPLHF; CDR3 DNA: TGTGCCTGGAGTGGGGGGACAGAAAATTCACCCCTCCACTTT
D gene: -; J gene: TRBJ1-1; V gene: TRBV5-1; clone size: -; CDR3 protein: CASSFAANTEAFF; CDR3 DNA: TGCGCCAGCAGCTTCGCAGCGAACACTGAAGCTTTCTTT
D gene: TRBD1; J gene: TRBJ2-7; V gene: TRBV3-1/TRBV3-2; clone size: -; CDR3 protein: CASSTPGQGVSEQYF; CDR3 DNA: TGTGCCAGCAGCACACCGGGACAGGGAGTTTCCGAGCAGTACTTC
D gene: TRBD2; J gene: TRBJ2-1; V gene: TRBV11-3; clone size: -; CDR3 protein: CASSPGTSRTDEQFF; CDR3 DNA: TGTGCCAGCAGCCCCGGGACTAGCCGAACGGATGAGCAGTTCTTC
D gene: -; J gene: TRBJ1-5; V gene: TRBV19; clone size: -; CDR3 protein: CASWTAVPYQPQHF; CDR3 DNA: TGTGCCAGTTGGACGGCGGTACCGTATCAGCCCCAGCATTTT
D gene: TRBD1; J gene: TRBJ2-5; V gene: TRBV18; clone size: -; CDR3 protein: CASSRTGVQETQYF; CDR3 DNA: TGTGCCAGCTCTAGGACAGGAGTTCAAGAGACCCAGTACTTC
D gene: -; J gene: TRBJ2-3; V gene: TRBV11-1; clone size: -; CDR3 protein: CASSLAARVTDTQYF; CDR3 DNA: TGTGCCAGCAGCTTAGCCGCTCGGGTCACAGATACGCAGTATTTT
D gene: TRBD1; J gene: TRBJ2-7; V gene: TRBV7-9; clone size: few; CDR3 protein: CASSAQGTGHYEQYF; CDR3 DNA: TGTGCCAGCAGCGCTCAGGGGACAGGTCACTACGAGCAGTACTTC
D gene: -; J gene: TRBJ1-4; V gene: TRBV6-6; clone size: -; CDR3 protein: CASSYARSGGEKLFF; CDR3 DNA: TGTGCCAGCAGTTACGCGCGGTCGGGCGGTGAAAAACTGTTTTTT
D gene: -; J gene: TRBJ1-3; V gene: TRBV2; clone size: -; CDR3 protein: CASSEGGYSGNTIYF; CDR3 DNA: TGTGCCAGCAGTGAAGGAGGTTACTCTGGAAACACCATATATTTT
D gene: -; J gene: TRBJ1-2; V gene: TRBV27; clone size: -; CDR3 protein: CASSFYGQYGYTF; CDR3 DNA: TGTGCCAGCAGTTTCTACGGACAGTATGGCTACACCTTC
D gene: -; J gene: TRBJ2-3; V gene: TRBV24-1; clone size: -; CDR3 protein: CATSDEVGTDTQYF; CDR3 DNA: TGTGCCACCAGTGACGAGGTGGGGACAGATACGCAGTATTTT
D gene: -; J gene: TRBJ1-2; V gene: TRBV7-8; clone size: -; CDR3 protein: CASSLSTLQTTNYGYTF; CDR3 DNA: TGTGCCAGCAGCTTATCCACCTTACAGACTACTAACTATGGCTACACCTTC
D gene: -; J gene: TRBJ1-2; V gene: TRBV7-3; clone size: few; CDR3 protein: CASSLTASPSGYTF; CDR3 DNA: TGTGCCAGCAGCTTAACGGCCAGTCCTTCTGGCTACACCTTC
D gene: TRBD2; J gene: TRBJ2-2; V gene: TRBV9; clone size: -; CDR3 protein: CASSVDPSGANTGELFF; CDR3 DNA: TGTGCCAGCAGCGTAGACCCTAGCGGGGCGAACACCGGGGAGCTGTTTTTT
D gene: -; J gene: TRBJ1-1; V gene: TRBV5-4; clone size: -; CDR3 protein: CASSFGGEAFF; CDR3 DNA: TGTGCCAGCAGCTTCGGGGGTGAAGCTTTCTTT
D gene: TRBD2; J gene: TRBJ2-3; V gene: TRBV18; clone size: -; CDR3 protein: CASSLKAGGPRFTDTQYF; CDR3 DNA: TGTGCCAGCTCACTAAAGGCGGGGGGGCCCAGATTCACAGATACGCAGTATTTT
D gene: -; J gene: TRBJ1-2; V gene: TRBV27; clone size: -; CDR3 protein: CASSTGGGTYGYTF; CDR3 DNA: TGTGCCAGCAGTACTGGGGGCGGCACCTATGGCTACACCTTC